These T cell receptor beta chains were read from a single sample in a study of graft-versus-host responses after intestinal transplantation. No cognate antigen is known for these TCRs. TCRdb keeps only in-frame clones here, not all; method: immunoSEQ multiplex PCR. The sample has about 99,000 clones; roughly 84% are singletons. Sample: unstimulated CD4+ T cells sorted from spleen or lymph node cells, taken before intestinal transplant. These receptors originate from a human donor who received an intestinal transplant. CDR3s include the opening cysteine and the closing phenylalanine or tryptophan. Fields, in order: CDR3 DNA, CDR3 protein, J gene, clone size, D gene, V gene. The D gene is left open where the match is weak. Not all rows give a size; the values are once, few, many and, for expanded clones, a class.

CDR3 DNA: TGTGCCAGCCGAAAAGCCGTGGAGAGGAACGAGCAGTACTTC; CDR3 protein: CASRKAVERNEQYF; J gene: TRBJ2-7; clone size: -; D gene: -; V gene: TRBV6-5
CDR3 DNA: TGTGCCACCAGGGGGCTGCAGGACATATCCCGCTCTGGAAACACCATATATTTT; CDR3 protein: CATRGLQDISRSGNTIYF; J gene: TRBJ1-3; clone size: -; D gene: TRBD1; V gene: TRBV6-4
CDR3 DNA: TGTGCCAGCCTGCGGGACTATGGCTACACCTTC; CDR3 protein: CASLRDYGYTF; J gene: TRBJ1-2; clone size: -; D gene: -; V gene: TRBV2
CDR3 DNA: TGCGCCAGCAGCTTGGCCGGGACAGGGGGCGCGGAAGAGCAGTACTTC; CDR3 protein: CASSLAGTGGAEEQYF; J gene: TRBJ2-7; clone size: -; D gene: TRBD1; V gene: TRBV5-1
CDR3 DNA: TGTGCCAGCAGCCGACAGGGGGCGCGAAATGAGCAGTTCTTC; CDR3 protein: CASSRQGARNEQFF; J gene: TRBJ2-1; clone size: -; D gene: TRBD1; V gene: TRBV2
CDR3 DNA: TGCAGCGTTTTCAGGAGCCAAGAGACCCAGTACTTC; CDR3 protein: CSVFRSQETQYF; J gene: TRBJ2-5; clone size: -; D gene: -; V gene: TRBV29-1
CDR3 DNA: TGTGCCAGCAGCGTAGGAGGGGGGGCCCTCCATACGCAGTATTTT; CDR3 protein: CASSVGGGALHTQYF; J gene: TRBJ2-3; clone size: once; D gene: -; V gene: TRBV9
CDR3 DNA: TGTGCCAGCAGTTTTGGGGGGCAAGAGACCCAGTACTTC; CDR3 protein: CASSFGGQETQYF; J gene: TRBJ2-5; clone size: few; D gene: -; V gene: TRBV28
CDR3 DNA: TGTGCCAGCTCACCAGGGGGCAATGACTCACCCCTCCACTTT; CDR3 protein: CASSPGGNDSPLHF; J gene: TRBJ1-6; clone size: -; D gene: -; V gene: TRBV18
CDR3 DNA: TGTGCCAGCTCAGGCCGGGCCAACTATAATTCACCCCTCCACTTT; CDR3 protein: CASSGRANYNSPLHF; J gene: TRBJ1-6; clone size: -; D gene: -; V gene: TRBV18
CDR3 DNA: TGTGCCAGCAGTACTACCGGACGGACAGGGGGCTTCGGGGAGCTGTTTTTT; CDR3 protein: CASSTTGRTGGFGELFF; J gene: TRBJ2-2; clone size: -; D gene: TRBD1; V gene: TRBV25-1
CDR3 DNA: TGTGCCAGCAGCTTCCCAGGGTACGAGCAGTACTTC; CDR3 protein: CASSFPGYEQYF; J gene: TRBJ2-7; clone size: -; D gene: -; V gene: TRBV5-5
CDR3 DNA: TGTGCCAGCAGTATCGATGGAGGGGGACGCGGCTACACCTTC; CDR3 protein: CASSIDGGGRGYTF; J gene: TRBJ1-2; clone size: -; D gene: -; V gene: TRBV6-1
CDR3 DNA: TGTGCCAGCAGGATTGGGGTTGGGGGAACTAACTATGGCTACACCTTC; CDR3 protein: CASRIGVGGTNYGYTF; J gene: TRBJ1-2; clone size: -; D gene: -; V gene: TRBV2
CDR3 DNA: TGTGCCAGCAGCTTGCTTGGGTCATCCTACGAGCAGTACTTC; CDR3 protein: CASSLLGSSYEQYF; J gene: TRBJ2-7; clone size: -; D gene: -; V gene: TRBV7-9
CDR3 DNA: TGTGCACGGCGGGAAGGCTACACCTTC; CDR3 protein: CARREGYTF; J gene: TRBJ1-2; clone size: -; D gene: -; V gene: TRBV19
CDR3 DNA: TGTGCCAGCAGTAGGACAGGCAACACAGATACGCAGTATTTT; CDR3 protein: CASSRTGNTDTQYF; J gene: TRBJ2-3; clone size: -; D gene: TRBD1; V gene: TRBV6-4
CDR3 DNA: TGTGCCAGCAATAACGGGTTAGGCTCTGGAAACACCATATATTTT; CDR3 protein: CASNNGLGSGNTIYF; J gene: TRBJ1-3; clone size: -; D gene: -; V gene: TRBV6-1
CDR3 DNA: TGTGCCAGCAGCTTGGTGGGGACAGGGGTGAACACTGAAGCTTTCTTT; CDR3 protein: CASSLVGTGVNTEAFF; J gene: TRBJ1-1; clone size: -; D gene: TRBD1; V gene: TRBV5-6
CDR3 DNA: TGTGCCAGCAGCTTAAGTTCACTCCTTAACTATGGCTACACCTTC; CDR3 protein: CASSLSSLLNYGYTF; J gene: TRBJ1-2; clone size: few; D gene: -; V gene: TRBV7-9
CDR3 DNA: TGCGCCAGCTCTTTGTCAGGGGGCTCCGGGGAGCTGTTTTTT; CDR3 protein: CASSLSGGSGELFF; J gene: TRBJ2-2; clone size: -; D gene: TRBD1; V gene: TRBV10-1
CDR3 DNA: TGTGCAAGTCGCTTAGGATGGTGCGGGCAGTACTTC; CDR3 protein: CASRLGWCGQYF; J gene: TRBJ2-7; clone size: -; D gene: -; V gene: TRBV12-2
CDR3 DNA: TGTGCCATCAGTGAGTCCGGACATCCGAGCTCCTATAATTCACCCCTCCACTTT; CDR3 protein: CAISESGHPSSYNSPLHF; J gene: TRBJ1-6; clone size: -; D gene: -; V gene: TRBV10-3
CDR3 DNA: TGTGCCAGCTCACCAGGGGTTCGGCAAGAGACCCAGTACTTC; CDR3 protein: CASSPGVRQETQYF; J gene: TRBJ2-5; clone size: -; D gene: -; V gene: TRBV18
CDR3 DNA: TGTGCCAGCAGTTACTTTTTACATTCACCCCTCCACTTT; CDR3 protein: CASSYFLHSPLHF; J gene: TRBJ1-6; clone size: -; D gene: -; V gene: TRBV6-6
CDR3 DNA: TGTGCCAGCAGTCCACAGGGTAGTTCACCCCTCCACTTT; CDR3 protein: CASSPQGSSPLHF; J gene: TRBJ1-6; clone size: -; D gene: -; V gene: TRBV6-6
CDR3 DNA: TGTGCCAGCACCCGGCAGGATGACACCGGGGAGCTGTTTTTT; CDR3 protein: CASTRQDDTGELFF; J gene: TRBJ2-2; clone size: -; D gene: -; V gene: TRBV9
CDR3 DNA: TGTGCCAGTAGTATAGTTAGGGGAGGCTACAATGAGCAGTTCTTC; CDR3 protein: CASSIVRGGYNEQFF; J gene: TRBJ2-1; clone size: -; D gene: -; V gene: TRBV19
CDR3 DNA: TGTGCCAGCAGCTTATCGGCAGGCCCCTACGAGCAGTACTTC; CDR3 protein: CASSLSAGPYEQYF; J gene: TRBJ2-7; clone size: -; D gene: -; V gene: TRBV7-2
CDR3 DNA: TGTGCCAGCAGTTCCTCAGGGGGCGCCTATGGCTACACCTTC; CDR3 protein: CASSSSGGAYGYTF; J gene: TRBJ1-2; clone size: once; D gene: TRBD1; V gene: TRBV27
CDR3 DNA: TGTGCCAGCAGCCGACGGTCCTCCTACGAGCAGTACTTC; CDR3 protein: CASSRRSSYEQYF; J gene: TRBJ2-7; clone size: -; D gene: -; V gene: TRBV11-1